The clone carrying this T cell receptor (beta chain) came up a few times. Its antigen is still unknown. The junction does not match germline at one end; this may be a read error. This entry comes from a study of T cells in Graves' hyperthyroidism and ophthalmopathy. The CDR3 spans 17 residues. CDR1 is SGHAT and CDR2 is FQNNGV in the germline V gene. Clinicians diagnosed patients from clinical symptoms, serum thyroxine and TRAb, thyroid ultrasound and orbital computed tomography. Findings and caveats of the study: Also found in blood were most expanded thyroid clonotypes above 0.001.

TCR beta CDR3 region amplification was performed from RNA transcripts. A first-round RT-PCR of the TCR CDR3 used the HTBI primer set. A single record per CDR3 protein comes from TCRdb applying MiXCR to the multiplex PCR reads. The sample consists of roughly 300,000 distinct CDR3 sequences, approximately 15% of them appearing once. The chain joins TRBV11-2 to TRBJ1-4; D call uncertain. The receptor comes from a woman aged 25 to 39 with Graves' hyperthyroidism. The sequenced material came from blood. CDR3 bases: TGTGCCAGCGGCTTAACGGCAGGTCTTTCAACTAATGAAAAACTGTTTTTT. Translating it yields CASGLTAGLSTNEKLFF. Drawing the rest from reference TRBV11-2 and TRBJ1-4, the complete variable domain is EAGVAQSPRYKIIEKRQSVAFWCNPISGHATLYWYQQILGQGPKLLIQFQNNGVVDDSQLPKDRFSAERLKGVDSTLKIQPAKLEDSAVYLCASGLTAGLSTNEKLFFGSGTQLSVL.